These 16 T cell receptor beta chains were sequenced from one sample in a study of blood T cell repertoires in COVID-19 (dated by TCRdb to about 2020). Libraries were built with the immunoSEQ multiplex PCR assay. Not all clones reach the TCRdb copy of this immuneACCESS table, which keeps in-frame sequences only. Checked studies attribute under half of the gap to unresolved V genes and leave the rest unexplained. The sample includes about 440,000 clones, with around 88% observed a single time. The ten top clones hold roughly 12% of the sample. The specimen was peripheral blood. Receptors were obtained from a woman aged 45-65 years with COVID-19, enrolled during active disease.

The chain couples TRBV21-1 to TRBJ1-5; the tabulated D call, TRBD1, remains unverified against the DNA. TRBV21-1 is flagged as a pseudogene. The CDR3 contains 17 residues. The CDR3 here is CASSLSAGQGGNQPQHF. The CDR3 coding sequence is TGTGCCAGCAGCTTAAGCGCGGGACAGGGCGGCAATCAGCCCCAGCATTTT.

J is TRBJ2-1 and V is TRBV3-1 (or the pseudogene TRBV3-2), with 8 bases that match TRBD2. There are 15 residues in the CDR3. The germline CDR1 and CDR2 sequences are LGHDT and YNNKEL (reference sequence). With 1 base clipped from V and 8 bases from J, the junction kept 7 bases outside the gene matches. The CDR3 here is CASSQAASGRDEQFF. DNA for the CDR3: TGTGCCAGCAGCCAAGCGGCTAGCGGGCGGGATGAGCAGTTCTTC.

V is TRBV27 and J is TRBJ2-1, with 12 bases that match TRBD2. V was pared by 5 bases and J by 3 bases, with 17 bases of the junction left unmatched. Germline-derived CDR1 and CDR2 are MNHEY and SMNVEV (reference sequence). There are 20 residues in the CDR3. The CDR3 sequence is CASSHPIPSGGAQIYNEQFF. CDR3 nucleotide sequence: TGTGCCAGCAGTCACCCAATACCTAGCGGGGGGGCCCAGATCTACAATGAGCAGTTCTTC.

The chain recombines TRBV14 with TRBJ2-5, with TRBD1 as a possible D gene (5 bases). V dropped 4 bases and J dropped 1 base, with 16 bases sitting between them. The CDR3 is 16 amino acids. Germline V CDR1 and CDR2: SGHDN, FVKESK. The CDR3: CASSPPFQGPQETQYF. The CDR3 DNA reads as TGTGCCAGCAGCCCGCCATTCCAGGGTCCCCAAGAGACCCAGTACTTC.

The V and J genes are TRBV18 and TRBJ2-6; TRBD1 matches at 9 bases. This CDR3 has 17 residues. The germline V gene has CDR1 KGHSH and CDR2 LQKENI. Unmatched junction bases numbered 4, after V lost 4 bases and J lost 0 bases. CDR3 loop: CASSLDRGSSGANVLTF. The CDR3 bases are TGTGCCAGCTCACTAGACAGGGGGAGCTCTGGGGCCAACGTCCTGACTTTC.

V gene TRBV4-1 combines with J gene TRBJ1-1; possibly TRBD1 for D (5 bases). The CDR3 loop spans 14 amino acids. CDR1 and CDR2 from the germline V gene are MGHRA and YSYEKL. Trimming stripped 0 bases from V and 7 bases from J, with 12 bases between. CDR3 in amino acids: CASSQDFTGREAFF. DNA for the CDR3: TGCGCCAGCAGCCAAGATTTCACAGGCCGTGAAGCTTTCTTT.

The chain is built from TRBV7-8 and TRBJ1-4, with D maybe TRBD1 (5 bases). Germline CDR1 is SGHVS and CDR2 is FQNEAQ. The CDR3 is 14 residues long. The ends were cut back, 5 bases at V and 4 bases at J, with 11 bases in the middle. The CDR3 sequence: CASSQTAHNEKLFF. CDR3 DNA: TGTGCCAGCAGCCAGACAGCCCATAATGAAAAACTGTTTTTT.

The chain carries TRBV24-1 and TRBJ1-1; a weak D match, TRBD1 (6 bases). This CDR3 region has 13 residues. Trimming removed 7 bases from V and 5 bases from J, with 13 bases in between. Germline V lookup: CDR1 KGHDR, CDR2 SFDVKD. The CDR3 protein is CATRLTGQTEAFF. As DNA, the CDR3 is TGTGCCACCAGGTTGACAGGTCAAACTGAAGCTTTCTTT.

This clone showed up just once. The chain links TRBV3-1 (or the pseudogene TRBV3-2) to TRBJ1-6, with 9 bases fitting TRBD1. J was trimmed by 10 bases and V by 4 bases; bases with no gene match: 8. Germline CDR1 is LGHDT and CDR2 is YNNKEL (reference sequence). There are 15 residues in the CDR3. The CDR3 nucleotides read TGTGCCAGCAGCCGGACTCGGACAGGGGACTCACCCCTCCACTTT. Protein sequence: CASSRTRTGDSPLHF.

The table lists this clone with a count of one. The V gene is TRBV5-6, the J gene TRBJ1-1; D uncertain. From germline, CDR1 is SGHDT and CDR2 YYEEEE. This CDR3 is 15 amino acids long. Between the trimmed V and J ends, which lost 0 bases and 1 base, there was a span of 10 bases. CDR3 nucleotide sequence: TGTGCCAGCAGCTTGGTTGGCCACAAGAACACTGAAGCTTTCTTT. Protein sequence: CASSLVGHKNTEAFF.

V is TRBV11-3 and J is TRBJ1-1, with a possible D match to TRBD1 (5 bases). Between the trimmed V and J ends, which lost 1 base and 4 bases, there was a span of 13 bases. The CDR3 loop spans 15 amino acids. Germline V lookup: CDR1 SGHNT, CDR2 YENEEA. The CDR3 nucleotides read TGTGCCAGCAGCTTAGGTGGGGGGGTGGCCACTGAAGCTTTCTTT. This sequence encodes CASSLGGGVATEAFF.

The rearrangement links TRBV4-1 to TRBJ1-4; D may be TRBD1 (5 bases). There are 16 residues in the CDR3. Looked up from germline, CDR1 is MGHRA and CDR2 is YSYEKL. Trimming removed 4 bases at V and 4 bases at J, with 16 bases between. The CDR3 here is CASSPEFLQGNEKLFF. CDR3 DNA: TGCGCCAGCAGCCCTGAGTTTCTGCAGGGTAATGAAAAACTGTTTTTT.

Details on this clone: Different DNA sequences within this sample yield the same CDR3. The genes are TRBV6-5 and TRBJ1-2; 9 bases are a match to TRBD1. Losses at the gene ends were 6 bases for V and 5 bases for J; bases not matched to a gene: 4. From germline, CDR1 is MNHEY and CDR2 SVGAGI. CDR3 size: 13 residues. The CDR3 DNA is TGTGCCAGCAGACGCGGACAGGGGTATGGCTACACCTTC. Translated, it gives CASRRGQGYGYTF.

This chain uses TRBV5-1 with TRBJ2-3; tentative D call: TRBD1 (6 bases). The CDR3 has 16 residues. V was trimmed by 3 bases and J by 0 bases, leaving 14 bases between them. The germline gives CDR1 SGHRS, CDR2 YFSETQ. This chain's CDR3 is CASSWGLRGSTDTQYF. In nucleotides, the CDR3 is TGCGCCAGCAGCTGGGGCTTGAGGGGGAGCACAGATACGCAGTATTTT.

CDR3 residues: CASSPRQGSYGYTF. CDR3 nucleotide sequence: TGTGCCAGCAGCCCACGACAGGGAAGCTATGGCTACACCTTC. The rearrangement links TRBV3-1 (or the pseudogene TRBV3-2) to TRBJ1-2; 7 nucleotides align to TRBD1. The germline gives CDR1 LGHDT, CDR2 YNNKEL (reference sequence). The length of the CDR3 is 14 residues. Germline trimming cut 4 bases from V and 4 bases from J; bases unmatched to any gene: 6.

J is TRBJ1-3 and V is TRBV6-4, with a possible D match to TRBD1 (5 bases). The V gene's germline CDR1 is MRHNA and CDR2 SNTAGT. V dropped 0 bases and J dropped 4 bases, with 13 bases sitting between them. This CDR3 contains 16 residues. The chain's CDR3 is CASSDSREPSGNTIYF. The CDR3 DNA sequence: TGTGCCAGCAGTGACTCCAGGGAACCGTCGGGAAACACCATATATTTT.